Below are 3 T cell receptor beta chains sequenced from a single sample in a study of shared clonotypes between healthy human individuals. Profiling relied on immunoSEQ multiplex PCR, and the TCRdb table lists in-frame clones only, not all of them. The data contain roughly 2.5 million clones, about 92% of them singletons. Sequenced input: naive CD4+ T cells sorted from blood. Described subset: CD45RA+ positively selected. Receptors originate from a man aged 18 to 30 in good health.

This chain joins TRBV30 and TRBJ2-7, with TRBD2 identical over 12 bases. Looked up from germline, CDR1 is GTSNPN and CDR2 is SVGIG (reference sequence). V lost 5 bases to trimming and J lost 7 bases; unmatched junction nucleotides: 9. The CDR3 is 14 amino acids. The CDR3, as DNA: TGTGCCTGGGCGACTAGCGGGAGAGATCGGGAGCAGTACTTC. Protein product: CAWATSGRDREQYF.

Comments on this clone: Other DNA variants within this sample encode the same CDR3. The chain links TRBV10-3 to TRBJ2-7; 7 nucleotides match TRBD1. Per germline, CDR1 ENHRY and CDR2 SYGVKD. The CDR3 extends over 13 amino acids. J was trimmed by 4 bases and V by 5 bases; bases with no gene match: 5. The CDR3 DNA reads as TGTGCCATCAGTCGGGACAGCCCTTACGAGCAGTACTTC. It codes for CAISRDSPYEQYF.

On this clone: This sample includes further DNA sequences coding for the same CDR3. The V call is TRBV9, the J call TRBJ2-5; TRBD2 aligns across 9 bases. The J segment lost 3 bases and the V segment lost 5 bases, leaving 2 bases of the junction unmatched. The length of the CDR3 is 13 residues. CDR1 is SGDLS, CDR2 YYNGEE, per germline. CDR3 DNA: TGTGCCAGCAGTGGCGGGAGGGAAGAGACCCAGTACTTC. It encodes CASSGGREETQYF.